This T cell receptor (beta chain) appears in the sequencing data of a study of human versus mouse CDR3 diversity and MHC coevolution. Findings and limits, study-wide: Humans had the largest estimated TCR beta repertoire, 1.5 million to 2 million clonotypes.

In its sample, this clone was seen once. Its antigen is not known. Looked up from germline, CDR1 is SQVTM and CDR2 is ANQGSEA. V gave up 4 bases and J gave up 2 bases; unmatched junction bases: 5. CDR3 size: 14 residues. Method: immunoSEQ multiplex PCR; TCRdb's copy keeps in-frame clones and lacks some. Found here are tens of thousands of clones, about 93% of them singletons; the top ten hold approximately 1.4%. The TCR originated in a person aged 30 to 70 in good health. V usage is TRBV29-1 and J usage is TRBJ2-3, with TRBD1 identical over 8 bases. The sequencing sample was made of naive CD4+ T cells from blood. Specified subset: CD45RO-negative CD62L-positive naive CD4 T cells. CDR3 sequence: CSVVRGQLTDTQYF. DNA of the CDR3: TGCAGCGTTGTCAGGGGGCAACTCACAGATACGCAGTATTTT.